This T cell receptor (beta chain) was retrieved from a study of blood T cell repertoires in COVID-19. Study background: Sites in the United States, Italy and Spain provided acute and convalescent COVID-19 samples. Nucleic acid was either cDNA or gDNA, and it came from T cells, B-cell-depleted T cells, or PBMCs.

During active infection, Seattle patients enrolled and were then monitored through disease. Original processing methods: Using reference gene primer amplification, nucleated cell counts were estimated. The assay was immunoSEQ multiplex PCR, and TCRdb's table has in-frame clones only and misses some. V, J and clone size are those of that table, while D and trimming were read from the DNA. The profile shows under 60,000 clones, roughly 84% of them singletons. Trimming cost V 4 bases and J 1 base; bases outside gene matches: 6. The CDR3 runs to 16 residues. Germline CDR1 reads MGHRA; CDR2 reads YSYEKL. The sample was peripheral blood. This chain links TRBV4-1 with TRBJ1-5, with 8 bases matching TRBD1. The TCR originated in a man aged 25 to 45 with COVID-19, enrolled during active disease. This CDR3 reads CASSLAGGKSNQPQHF. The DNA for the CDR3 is TGCGCCAGCAGCCTCGCAGGGGGCAAAAGCAATCAGCCCCAGCATTTT.